This record looks at one T cell receptor (beta chain) sequence and its context. Its antigen remains unknown. The sample originates from a study of identical twins. The trim removed 1 base at V and 6 bases at J, leaving 8 bases unmatched. This CDR3 has 15 residues. Germline V gives CDR1 LGHNA, CDR2 YSLEER. TCRdb itself ran the 5' RACE reads through MiXCR, one entry per CDR3 protein. Of about 290,000 distinct CDR3 sequences listed, 8.5% to 9.5% are singletons. Study-level points and caveats: Models predicted too little out-of-frame TCR alpha sharing in monozygotic twins. Out-of-frame beta sequences exhibited a weaker degree of excess twin sharing.

Among all donors, each was a healthy Caucasian. The same specimen was also included in a second study, on yellow fever vaccine responses in identical twins. That source notes: Twins' vaccine T cell responses reportedly seemed partly convergent and partly personalized.

Sequenced: CD8+ T cells sorted from blood. The chain couples TRBV4-3 to TRBJ2-7; 8 nucleotides agree with TRBD1. This receptor was identified in a woman between 18 and 30 years old in good health. CDR3 amino acids: CASSQGTGTGSEQYF. CDR3 DNA: TGCGCCAGCAGCCAAGGCACCGGGACAGGCTCCGAGCAGTACTTC.